The 10 T cell receptor beta chains below come from one sample, sequenced in a study of cytomegalovirus exposure and HLA in healthy donors. Both 60 Vbeta primers and 13 Jbeta primers went into the PCR. The protocol was immunoSEQ multiplex PCR, while the TCRdb copy is restricted to in-frame clones and leaves out a portion. Among fewer than 200,000 clones, roughly 80% were seen once, and the ten largest hold approximately 7%. Material for sequencing was PBMCs. The source is a woman in her twenties or thirties in good health and CMV-seropositive.

The genes are TRBV7-2 and TRBJ2-1; D is unclear. V lost 6 bases, J lost 10 bases, and 10 bases lay in between. Per the germline V gene, CDR1 is SGHTA and CDR2 is FQGNSA. The CDR3 covers 11 residues. The CDR3 is CASSPDSEQFF. The CDR3, as DNA: TGTGCCAGCAGTCCGGATAGCGAGCAGTTCTTC.

This rearrangement joins TRBV6-1 to TRBJ2-7; D perhaps matches TRBD2 (5 bases). The CDR3 covers 15 residues. The V end was cut by 6 bases, the J end by 3 bases, with 18 bases between. The V gene's germline CDR1 is MNHNS and CDR2 SASEGT. The CDR3 reads CASSAHYGEYYEQYF. The DNA for the CDR3 is TGTGCCAGCAGCGCCCATTACGGGGAATACTACGAGCAGTACTTC.

This clone showed up just once. The chain has TRBV9 and TRBJ1-2, with D possibly being TRBD1 (5 bases). V was shortened by 1 base and J by 8 bases, with 12 bases between the two germline ends. This CDR3 contains 13 residues. Germline CDR1 is SGDLS and CDR2 is YYNGEE. CDR3 in amino acids: CASSVTGGTGYTF. The CDR3 nucleotides are TGTGCCAGCAGCGTAACGGGAGGGACCGGCTACACCTTC.

The chain recombines TRBV11-1 with TRBJ2-5; D remains unclear. Trimming stripped 3 bases from V and 3 bases from J, with 11 bases between. The V gene's germline CDR1 is SGHAT and CDR2 FQDESV (reference sequence). There are 14 residues in the CDR3. CDR3 coding DNA: TGTGCCAGCAGCTTCCCCAACAGAGAAGAGACCCAGTACTTC. As protein: CASSFPNREETQYF.

CDR3 nucleotides: TGTGCCAGCAGGCGACTGGGGCTCTATGGCTACACCTTC. Its protein product is CASRRLGLYGYTF. V and J are TRBV6-5 and TRBJ1-2; D is perhaps TRBD1 (5 bases). The CDR3 has 13 amino acids. CDR1 is MNHEY and CDR2 is SVGAGI in the germline V gene. Trimming cost V 6 bases and J 4 bases, with 12 bases left between them.

This clone turned up a few times. The chain combines TRBV4-3 with TRBJ1-2; D might be TRBD1 (5 bases). V lost 4 bases and J lost 3, with 18 bases in between. This CDR3 comprises 16 residues. Germline V CDR1 and CDR2: LGHNA, YSLEER. The CDR3 DNA is TGCGCCAGCAGCCGCCAAGACGACCCGGGGGACTATGGCTACACCTTC. It yields the protein CASSRQDDPGDYGYTF.

Only one count was recorded for this clone. The junction and the germline gene differ at one end; a read error may be behind it. The rearrangement uses TRBV7-9 and TRBJ2-5; perhaps TRBD2 as D (6 bases). The CDR3 has 16 residues. Looked up from germline, CDR1 is SEHNR and CDR2 is FQNEAQ (reference sequence). This CDR3 is CSSSLVGGGTQETQYF. Written as DNA, the CDR3 is TGTTCCAGCAGCTTAGTCGGTGGAGGGACGCAAGAGACCCAGTACTTC.

This clone was observed once. The rearrangement joins TRBV6-6 to TRBJ2-7; 7 nucleotides agree with TRBD1. J gave up 4 bases and V 7 bases, and 16 bases lay outside the gene matches. Germline loops: CDR1 MNHNY, CDR2 SVGAGI (reference sequence). The CDR3 has 16 residues. DNA for the CDR3: TGTGCCAGCATCCGACGACTGGGACAGAACCGTTACGAGCAGTACTTC. As protein: CASIRRLGQNRYEQYF.

A word on this clone: Other nucleotide sequences from this sample produce the same CDR3. The rearrangement links TRBV19 to TRBJ1-1; tentatively, D is TRBD1 (6 bases). CDR1 and CDR2 from the germline V gene are LNHDA and SQIVND (reference sequence). This CDR3 contains 13 residues. V gave up 2 bases and J gave up 5 bases, with 9 bases separating them. In DNA form, the CDR3 reads TGTGCCAGTAGTATAAGTAGGGGGACTGAAGCTTTCTTT. This encodes CASSISRGTEAFF.

V and J are TRBV6-4 and TRBJ2-5, with 7 bases lining up with TRBD1. The CDR3 sequence is 15 residues long. The junction had 8 bases not matched to a gene; V was cut back by 2 bases and J by 5 bases. From germline, CDR1 is MRHNA and CDR2 SNTAGT. The DNA of the CDR3 is TGTGCCAGCAGTGACCCTTACCTGACAGGGGAGACCCAGTACTTC. Translating it yields CASSDPYLTGETQYF.